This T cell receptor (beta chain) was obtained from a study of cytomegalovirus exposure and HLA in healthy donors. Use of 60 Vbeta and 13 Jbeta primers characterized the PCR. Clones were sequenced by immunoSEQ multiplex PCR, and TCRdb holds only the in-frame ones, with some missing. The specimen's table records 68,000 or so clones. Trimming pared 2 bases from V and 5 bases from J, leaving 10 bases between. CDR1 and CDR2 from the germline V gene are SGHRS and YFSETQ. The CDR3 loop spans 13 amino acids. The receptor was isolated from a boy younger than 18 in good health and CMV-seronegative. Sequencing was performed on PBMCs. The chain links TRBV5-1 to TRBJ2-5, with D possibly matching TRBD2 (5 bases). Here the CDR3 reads CASSFGVLETQYF. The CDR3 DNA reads TGCGCCAGCAGCTTCGGGGTTCTGGAGACCCAGTACTTC.